This is a list of T cell receptor beta chains from one sample in a study of identical twins. In TCRdb, the 5' RACE reads were re-called with MiXCR into one record per CDR3 protein. The table has under 800,000 distinct CDR3 sequences, around 20% seen once. This sample was shared with a second study, whose subject was T cells expressing NK-cell markers.

The sample taken for sequencing was PBMCs. The receptor source for this set is a woman aged 18-30 years in good health. CDR3s leave out the opening cysteine and the closing phenylalanine or tryptophan.

j_call,cdr3_length,v_call,cdr3_aa
TRBJ2-3,13,TRBV12-3/TRBV12-4,ASTKGVASTDTQY
TRBJ2-3,13,TRBV24-1,ATAEAGSGRDTQY
TRBJ2-1,12,TRBV19,ASSIDWSSNEQF
TRBJ1-2,11,TRBV29-1,SASRLGAYGYT
TRBJ2-3,12,TRBV25-1,ASGRGPGADTQY
TRBJ2-1,13,TRBV6-5,ASSYSTKPYNEQF
TRBJ1-2,13,TRBV12-3/TRBV12-4,ASIPRQGTALGYT
TRBJ2-7,13,TRBV15,ATSPGTGKDYEQY
TRBJ2-3,16,TRBV5-1,ASSFFVGGASSTDTQY
TRBJ1-2,11,TRBV5-1,ASSLDLTYGYT
TRBJ2-1,14,TRBV2,ASRATSGASYNEQF
TRBJ2-7,12,TRBV6-2/TRBV6-3,ASTHAPHFYEQY
TRBJ1-1,9,TRBV19,ASSTRQEAF
TRBJ2-7,13,TRBV7-2,ASSNPGQGHYEQY
TRBJ1-1,12,TRBV6-5,ASSYHVSWTEAF
TRBJ2-7,12,TRBV20-1,SAITGTGNYEQY
TRBJ1-1,10,TRBV6-6,ASRRMNTEAF
TRBJ2-2,12,TRBV7-9,ASSPVASTGELF
TRBJ2-5,12,TRBV12-3/TRBV12-4,ASSGVLGGETQY
TRBJ2-7,11,TRBV20-1,SADRDFSYEQY
TRBJ2-7,11,TRBV27,ASSLQGMYEQY
TRBJ1-3,16,TRBV12-3/TRBV12-4,ASNYRDREGSGGNTIY
TRBJ1-3,13,TRBV7-9,ASSPLTGAGNTIY
TRBJ2-7,11,TRBV12-3/TRBV12-4,ASRKTGHYEQY
TRBJ1-6,11,TRBV9,ASSVTQGPPLH
TRBJ1-1,15,TRBV7-9,ASSPEGDRGYYTEAF
TRBJ2-3,16,TRBV4-3,ASSQDVGRGRTEDTQY
TRBJ2-3,14,TRBV7-9,ASSLLMDPLGRTQY
TRBJ2-1,12,TRBV5-1,ASSLGGTTGEQF
TRBJ2-3,14,TRBV9,ASNRGGSPSTDTQY
TRBJ2-5,13,TRBV2,ASSVLSKDKGTQY
TRBJ2-7,12,TRBV6-1,ASRTEPPSYEQY
TRBJ2-7,11,TRBV20-1,SAVAGHIYEQY
TRBJ2-3,14,TRBV7-8,ASSAVAGAERDTQY
TRBJ2-1,13,TRBV20-1,SARLLARGNNEQF
TRBJ2-2,10,TRBV19,ASSKGSGELF
TRBJ1-1,13,TRBV4-3,ASSQDGGQNTEAF
TRBJ2-1,13,TRBV11-2,ASSSYSGAYNEQF
TRBJ2-5,14,TRBV7-7,ASSSETGAYQETQY
TRBJ2-4,13,TRBV5-5,ASSFQGATGDIQY
TRBJ2-2,12,TRBV9,ASTRQGGTGELF
TRBJ1-5,11,TRBV6-1,ASSTDRLYPQH
TRBJ1-5,13,TRBV27,ASSSADYSNQPQH
TRBJ1-1,9,TRBV5-6,ASSLYREAF
TRBJ2-1,10,TRBV9,ASSLDATSQF
TRBJ1-1,10,TRBV29-1,SGLTGLVEAF
TRBJ1-1,13,TRBV7-9,ASSPSRGGLSEAF
TRBJ1-6,10,TRBV20-1,SAPRFRNTLH
TRBJ1-6,9,TRBV27,ASGLNSPLH
TRBJ2-1,13,TRBV20-1,SARLSESSYNEQF
TRBJ2-1,11,TRBV7-8,ASSFTRGGEQF
TRBJ2-7,15,TRBV27,ASSLTRAGGRNYEQY
TRBJ2-1,13,TRBV7-9,ASSPRGSFYNEQF
TRBJ2-7,12,TRBV7-8,ASSLLAGSVEQY
TRBJ2-7,13,TRBV6-1,ASSAGQGDTYEQY
TRBJ2-1,13,TRBV20-1,SARDYDSSYNEQF
TRBJ2-1,16,TRBV30,AWTTSGSPVWSYNEQF
TRBJ2-5,13,TRBV9,ASSPAAGRSETQY
TRBJ1-4,11,TRBV10-3,ATRPGLNEKLF